This T cell receptor (beta chain) was obtained from a study of graft-versus-host responses after intestinal transplantation. Whole-study findings and limits: Graft-donor T cell macrochimerism in patients accompanied high graft-versus-host to host-versus-graft clonal ratios in allografts. GvH clones surfaced in recipient marrow, some emerging earlier in ileum or blood.

Turning to this clone: What it recognizes is unknown.

The CDR3 runs to 19 residues. V gave up 6 bases and J gave up 3 bases; unmatched junction bases: 15. The V gene's germline CDR1 is MDHEN and CDR2 SYDVKM. Data came from immunoSEQ multiplex PCR; TCRdb stores just in-frame clones and leaves some out. This sample has around 76,000 clones; about 94% occur once, and the top ten carry less than 0.55%. The sample in question was unstimulated CD8+ T cells sorted from spleen or lymph node cells, obtained before intestinal transplant. This chain links TRBV28 with TRBJ1-4; 11 bases are shared with TRBD1. This TCR was recovered from a human donor who received an intestinal transplant. The CDR3 DNA follows: TGTGCCAGCAGCTGGACAGGGGGCGCATCTACTCTGGCTAATGAAAAACTGTTTTTT. Translating it yields CASSWTGGASTLANEKLFF.